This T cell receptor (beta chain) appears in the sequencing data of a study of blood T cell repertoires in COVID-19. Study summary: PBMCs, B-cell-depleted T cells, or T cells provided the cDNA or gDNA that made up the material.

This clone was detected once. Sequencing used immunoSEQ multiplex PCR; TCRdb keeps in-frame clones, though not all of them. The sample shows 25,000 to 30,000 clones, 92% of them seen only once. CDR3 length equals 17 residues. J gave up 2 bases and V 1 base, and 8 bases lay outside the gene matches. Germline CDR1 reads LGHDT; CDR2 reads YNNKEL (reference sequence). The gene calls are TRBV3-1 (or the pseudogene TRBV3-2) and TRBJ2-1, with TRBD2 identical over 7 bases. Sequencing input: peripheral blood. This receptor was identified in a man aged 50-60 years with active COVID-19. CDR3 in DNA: TGTGCCAGCAGCCAAGGGGTCGGGGGGAGGACCTACAATGAGCAGTTCTTC. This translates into CASSQGVGGRTYNEQFF.